The clone carrying this T cell receptor (beta chain) was counted between two and nine times. Its antigen is unknown. The data stem from a study of cytomegalovirus exposure and HLA in healthy donors. Study-wide results and limits: HLA alleles showed associations with 16,951 TCR beta sequences in a later analysis, at a 0.05 false discovery rate. The study recorded 150 to 200 TCR beta chains that were cytomegalovirus-associated. Later analysis associated a missense DCLRE1C variant with TCR beta V- and J-gene trimming.

CDR1 and CDR2 from the germline V gene are MNHEY and SMNVEV (reference sequence). V lost 5 bases to trimming and J lost 1 base, with 5 bases between them. The CDR3 has 12 residues. PCR primers comprised 60 Vbeta and 13 Jbeta primers. This table comes from immunoSEQ multiplex PCR, and its TCRdb copy is limited to in-frame clones, with some not included. The table records under 150,000 clones, around 72% of them present only once. This chain joins TRBV27 and TRBJ2-5, with D uncertain. Sequences were obtained from PBMCs. This TCR came from a man between 35 and 55 years old in good health and CMV-seronegative. The CDR3 DNA is TGTGCCAGCAGTCCCCTCCAAGAGACCCAGTACTTC. Translating gives CASSPLQETQYF.